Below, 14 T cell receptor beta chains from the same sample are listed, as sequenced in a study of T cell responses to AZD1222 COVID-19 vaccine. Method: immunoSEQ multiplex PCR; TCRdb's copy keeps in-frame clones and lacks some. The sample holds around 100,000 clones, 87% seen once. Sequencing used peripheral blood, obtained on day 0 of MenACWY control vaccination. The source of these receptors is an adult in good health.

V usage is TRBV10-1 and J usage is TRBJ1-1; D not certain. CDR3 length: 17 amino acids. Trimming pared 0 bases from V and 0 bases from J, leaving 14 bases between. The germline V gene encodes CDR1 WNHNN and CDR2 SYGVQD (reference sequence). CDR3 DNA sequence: TGCGCCAGCAGTGAGTCGACCGGGTATGGGTTGAACACTGAAGCTTTCTTT. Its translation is CASSESTGYGLNTEAFF.

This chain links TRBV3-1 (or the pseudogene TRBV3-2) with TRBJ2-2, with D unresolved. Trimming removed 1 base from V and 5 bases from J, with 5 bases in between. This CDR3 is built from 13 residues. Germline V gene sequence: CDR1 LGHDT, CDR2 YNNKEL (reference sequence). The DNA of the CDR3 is TGTGCCAGCAGCCAAGGGGCTACCGGGGAGCTGTTTTTT. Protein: CASSQGATGELFF.

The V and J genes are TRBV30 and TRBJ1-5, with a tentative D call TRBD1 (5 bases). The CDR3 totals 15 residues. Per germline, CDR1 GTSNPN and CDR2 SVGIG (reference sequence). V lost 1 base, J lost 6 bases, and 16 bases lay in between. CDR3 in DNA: TGTGCCTGGAGTGCGTCGGCCCTGAGGGGTCAGCCCCAGCATTTT. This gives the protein CAWSASALRGQPQHF. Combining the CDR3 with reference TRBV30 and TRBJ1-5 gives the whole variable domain SQTIHQWPATLVQPVGSPLSLECTVEGTSNPNLYWYRQAAGRGLQLLFYSVGIGQISSEVPQNLSASRPQDRQFILSSKKLLLSDSGFYLCAWSASALRGQPQHFGDGTRLSIL.

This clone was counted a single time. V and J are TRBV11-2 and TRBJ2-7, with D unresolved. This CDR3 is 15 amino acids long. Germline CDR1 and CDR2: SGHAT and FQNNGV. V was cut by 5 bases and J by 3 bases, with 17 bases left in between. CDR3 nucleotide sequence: TGTGCCAGCAGCCTATATGGTGGGTTGGACTACGAGCAGTACTTC. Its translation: CASSLYGGLDYEQYF.

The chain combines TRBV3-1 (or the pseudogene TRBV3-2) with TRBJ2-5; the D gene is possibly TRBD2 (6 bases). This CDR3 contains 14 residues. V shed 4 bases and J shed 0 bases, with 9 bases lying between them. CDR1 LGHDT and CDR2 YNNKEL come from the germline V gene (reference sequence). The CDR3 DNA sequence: TGTGCCAGCAGCCTCCGGGGGTACCAAGAGACCCAGTACTTC. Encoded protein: CASSLRGYQETQYF.

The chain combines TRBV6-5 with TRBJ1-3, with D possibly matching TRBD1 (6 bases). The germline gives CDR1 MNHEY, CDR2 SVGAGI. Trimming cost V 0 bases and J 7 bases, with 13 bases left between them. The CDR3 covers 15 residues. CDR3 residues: CASSYSAGEGNTIYF. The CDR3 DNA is TGTGCCAGCAGTTACTCGGCAGGGGAAGGCAACACCATATATTTT.

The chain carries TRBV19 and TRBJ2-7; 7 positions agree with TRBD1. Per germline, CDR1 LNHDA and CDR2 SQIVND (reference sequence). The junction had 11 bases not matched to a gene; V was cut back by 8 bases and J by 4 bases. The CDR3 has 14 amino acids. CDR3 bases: TGTGCCAGTGCTGACCCGGGACAGCGATACGAGCAGTACTTC. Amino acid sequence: CASADPGQRYEQYF. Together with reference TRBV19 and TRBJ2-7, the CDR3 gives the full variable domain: DGGITQSPKYLFRKEGQNVTLSCEQNLNHDAMYWYRQDPGQGLRLIYYSQIVNDFQKGDIAEGYSVSREKKESFPLTVTSAQKNPTAFYLCASADPGQRYEQYFGPGTRLTVT.

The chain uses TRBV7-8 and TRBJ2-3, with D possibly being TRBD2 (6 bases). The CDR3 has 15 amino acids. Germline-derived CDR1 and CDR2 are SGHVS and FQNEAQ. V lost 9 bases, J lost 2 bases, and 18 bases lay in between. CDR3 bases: TGTGCCAGTTCCTCTGGAGGGGCGTTCACAGATACGCAGTATTTT. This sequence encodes CASSSGGAFTDTQYF.

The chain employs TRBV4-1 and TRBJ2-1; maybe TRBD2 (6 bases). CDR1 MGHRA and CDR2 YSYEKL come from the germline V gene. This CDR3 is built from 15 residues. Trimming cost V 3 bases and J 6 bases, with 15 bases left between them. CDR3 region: CASSQTGSGLNEQFF. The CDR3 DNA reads TGCGCCAGCAGCCAGACGGGTAGCGGCCTCAATGAGCAGTTCTTC.

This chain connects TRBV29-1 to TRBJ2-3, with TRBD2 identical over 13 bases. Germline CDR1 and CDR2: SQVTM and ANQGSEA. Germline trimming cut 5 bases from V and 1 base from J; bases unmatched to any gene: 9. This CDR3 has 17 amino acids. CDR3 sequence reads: CSVSGLAGAAGTDTQYF. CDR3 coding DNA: TGCAGCGTTTCTGGACTAGCGGGAGCGGCGGGCACAGATACGCAGTATTTT.

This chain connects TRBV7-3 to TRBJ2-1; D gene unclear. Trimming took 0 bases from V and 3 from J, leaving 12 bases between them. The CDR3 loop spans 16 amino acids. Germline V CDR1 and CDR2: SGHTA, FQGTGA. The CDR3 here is CASSLTRGPDYNEQFF. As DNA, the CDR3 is TGTGCCAGCAGCTTAACCCGAGGTCCAGACTACAATGAGCAGTTCTTC.

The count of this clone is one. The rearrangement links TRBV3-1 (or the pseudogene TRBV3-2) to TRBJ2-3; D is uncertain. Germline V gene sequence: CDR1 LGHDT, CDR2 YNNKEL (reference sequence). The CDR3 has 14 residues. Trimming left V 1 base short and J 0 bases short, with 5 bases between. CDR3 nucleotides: TGTGCCAGCAGCCAAGGGGTTAGCACAGATACGCAGTATTTT. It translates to CASSQGVSTDTQYF.

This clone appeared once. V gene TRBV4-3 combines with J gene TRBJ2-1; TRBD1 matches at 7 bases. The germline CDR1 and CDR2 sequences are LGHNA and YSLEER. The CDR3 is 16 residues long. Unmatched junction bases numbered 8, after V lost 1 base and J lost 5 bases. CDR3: CASSQGARDSNNEQFF. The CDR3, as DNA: TGCGCCAGCAGCCAAGGTGCTCGGGACAGTAACAATGAGCAGTTCTTC.

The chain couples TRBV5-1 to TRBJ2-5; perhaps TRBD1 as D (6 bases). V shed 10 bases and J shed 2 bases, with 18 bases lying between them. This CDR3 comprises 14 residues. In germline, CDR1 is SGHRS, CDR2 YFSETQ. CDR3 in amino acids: CASTSGTPQETQYF. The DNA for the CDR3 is TGCGCCTCTACTTCCGGGACACCTCAAGAGACCCAGTACTTC.